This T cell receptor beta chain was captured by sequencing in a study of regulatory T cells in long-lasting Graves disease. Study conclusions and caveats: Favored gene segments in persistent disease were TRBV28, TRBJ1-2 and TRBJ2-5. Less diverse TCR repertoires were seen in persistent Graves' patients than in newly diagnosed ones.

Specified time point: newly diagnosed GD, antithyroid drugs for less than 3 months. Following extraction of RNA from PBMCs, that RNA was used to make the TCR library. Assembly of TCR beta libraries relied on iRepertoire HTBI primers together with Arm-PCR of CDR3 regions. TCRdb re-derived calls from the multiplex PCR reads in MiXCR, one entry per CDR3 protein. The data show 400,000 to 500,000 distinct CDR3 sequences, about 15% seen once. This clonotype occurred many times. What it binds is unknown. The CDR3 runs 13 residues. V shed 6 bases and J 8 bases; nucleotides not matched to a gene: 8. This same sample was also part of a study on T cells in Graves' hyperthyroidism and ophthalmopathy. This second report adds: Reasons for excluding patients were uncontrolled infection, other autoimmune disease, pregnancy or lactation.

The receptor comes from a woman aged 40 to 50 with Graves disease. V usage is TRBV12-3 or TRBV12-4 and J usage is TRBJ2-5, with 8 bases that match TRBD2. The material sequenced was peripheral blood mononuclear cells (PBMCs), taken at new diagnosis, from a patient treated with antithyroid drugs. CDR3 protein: CASRRVSGTTQYF. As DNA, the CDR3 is TGTGCCAGCAGGAGGGTTAGCGGGACAACCCAGTACTTC.